This TCR beta chain was identified during a study of cytomegalovirus exposure and HLA in healthy donors. Turning to the study itself: As released early, the data held around 80 million unique TCRs from HLA-typed donors.

This clone has only a few counts. Germline CDR1 is LNHDA and CDR2 is SQIVND (reference sequence). V trimming: 8 bases; J trimming: 1 base; junction bases outside the gene matches: 10. The CDR3 length is 16 residues. Amplification used 60 Vbeta primers and 13 Jbeta primers. In the source study's methods: Unique TCR beta chains numbered about 72 million in a later analysis, with roughly 10 million shared. Assay: immunoSEQ multiplex PCR; the TCRdb copy retains only in-frame clones and omits some. V and J calls and clone size are given by that table; D and trimming were obtained from the DNA. Of some 150,000 clones in the sample, 80% to 85% are singletons; the top ten hold 3% to 3.5%.

This TCR was recovered from a male donor in good health and CMV-seronegative. Sequencing used PBMCs. The chain uses TRBV19 and TRBJ2-3; 9 positions match TRBD2. Written as DNA, the CDR3 is TGTGCCAGTGGGGACGGCGGGAGGGCCGGCACAGATACGCAGTATTTT. Its translation is CASGDGGRAGTDTQYF.